This entry is about one T cell receptor (beta chain). Authors' analysis steps: The authors estimated nucleated cell counts from reference gene primer amplification. Assay: immunoSEQ multiplex PCR; the TCRdb copy retains only in-frame clones and omits some. The D gene and trimming were derived from the DNA, and the V and J assignments and clone size from that table. The sample has approximately 160,000 clones; about 92% are singletons. With 4 bases removed from V and 7 bases from J, the gap between germline ends came to 14 bases. Germline V CDR1 and CDR2: SGHRS, YFSETQ. The CDR3 contains 13 residues. Seattle researchers signed up patients amid active infection and tracked them longitudinally. This sample stems from a study of blood T cell repertoires in COVID-19. As for the study in general: Both acute and convalescent COVID-19 samples were obtained from the United States, Italy and Spain. In each case, the material was cDNA or gDNA derived from T cells, B-cell-depleted T cells, or PBMCs.

The sequence came from an older woman with COVID-19, enrolled during active disease. The sequencing sample was made of peripheral blood. V gene TRBV5-1 combines with J gene TRBJ1-2, with D tentatively TRBD1 (5 bases). CDR3 DNA sequence: TGCGCCAGCAGCATGGCTCAGGGCGCTGGCTACACCTTC. Its protein is CASSMAQGAGYTF.